A single T cell receptor beta chain is shown here with its context. The sample is drawn from a study of blood T cell repertoires in COVID-19. On the study more broadly: Sites in the United States, Italy and Spain provided acute and convalescent COVID-19 samples. Nucleic acid was either cDNA or gDNA, and it came from T cells, B-cell-depleted T cells, or PBMCs.

The germline V gene encodes CDR1 KGHSH and CDR2 LQKENI. V shed 2 bases and J shed 0 bases, with 13 bases lying between them. This CDR3 contains 16 residues. As handled by the study authors: From reference gene primer amplification, estimates of nucleated cell counts were derived. The assay was immunoSEQ multiplex PCR, and TCRdb's table has in-frame clones only and misses some. V, J and clone size are those of that table, while D and trimming were read from the DNA. This sample carries 470,000 or so clones, 80% to 90% of them seen once, and the ten largest clones take roughly 3.2%. The TCR was taken from a human donor in a cohort sampled during active COVID-19. Sequenced: peripheral blood. This sequence joins TRBV18 and TRBJ1-1; a possible D gene is TRBD1 (6 bases). The CDR3 loop reads CASSPTQRDMNTEAFF. The CDR3 region has the DNA TGTGCCAGCTCACCAACCCAGAGGGACATGAACACTGAAGCTTTCTTT. The variable domain in full, completed from reference TRBV18 and TRBJ1-1, reads NAGVMQNPRHLVRRRGQEARLRCSPMKGHSHVYWYRQLPEEGLKFMVYLQKENIIDESGMPKERFSAEFPKEGPSILRIQQVVRGDSAAYFCASSPTQRDMNTEAFFGQGTRLTVV.